One sample yielded the 5 T cell receptor beta chains listed below, sequenced in a study of cytomegalovirus exposure and HLA in healthy donors. The PCR had 60 Vbeta and 13 Jbeta primers. The method was immunoSEQ multiplex PCR; TCRdb's version includes in-frame clones alone and lacks a portion of them. In the table there are about 160,000 clones, over 80% of which are singletons. Sample: PBMCs. Receptor source: a boy younger than 10 in good health and CMV-seronegative.

The rearrangement uses TRBV2 and TRBJ1-4; D unresolved. CDR1 and CDR2 from the germline V gene are SNHLY and FYNNEI. The CDR3 has 15 amino acids. V lost 2 bases and J 2 bases, leaving 9 bases between the germline ends. Here the CDR3 reads CASSESGGTNEKLFF. The DNA of the CDR3 is TGTGCCAGCAGTGAAAGTGGAGGCACTAATGAAAAACTGTTTTTT.

This clone was counted a single time. The chain joins TRBV7-2 to TRBJ2-2; D perhaps matches TRBD1 (6 bases). V was trimmed by 8 bases and J by 0 bases, leaving 13 bases between them. Germline assignment: CDR1 SGHTA and CDR2 FQGNSA. The CDR3 is 15 amino acids. The CDR3, as DNA: TGTGCCAGCGGCAGGGGCGGAACGAACACCGGGGAGCTGTTTTTT. It codes for CASGRGGTNTGELFF. The whole variable domain, remainder taken from reference TRBV7-2 and TRBJ2-2, is GAGVSQSPSNKVTEKGKDVELRCDPISGHTALYWYRQSLGQGLEFLIYFQGNSAPDKSGLPSDRFSAERTGGSVSTLTIQRTQQEDSAVYLCASGRGGTNTGELFFGEGSRLTVL.

This chain connects TRBV7-2 to TRBJ2-3, with D unclear. This CDR3 comprises 12 residues. V dropped 4 bases and J dropped 2 bases, with 4 bases sitting between them. In germline, CDR1 is SGHTA, CDR2 FQGNSA. Written as DNA, the CDR3 is TGTGCCAGCAGCTCCTTCACAGATACGCAGTATTTT. Its translation: CASSSFTDTQYF.

The CDR3, as DNA: TGTGCCAGCAGCTCGCTACTCACAAGCGGGAGCTACGAGCAGTACTTC. This encodes CASSSLLTSGSYEQYF. The chain uses TRBV5-6 and TRBJ2-7, with 8 bases aligning to TRBD2. This CDR3 spans 16 amino acids. V shed 3 bases, J shed 3 bases, and the junction held 11 bases outside the gene matches. The germline V gene encodes CDR1 SGHDT and CDR2 YYEEEE. Complete variable domain (other parts from reference TRBV5-6 and TRBJ2-7): DAGVTQSPTHLIKTRGQQVTLRCSPKSGHDTVSWYQQALGQGPQFIFQYYEEEERQRGNFPDRFSGHQFPNYSSELNVNALLLGDSALYLCASSSLLTSGSYEQYFGPGTRLTVT.

J is TRBJ2-1 and V is TRBV10-3; possible D gene TRBD1, 6 bases. CDR1 is ENHRY and CDR2 is SYGVKD in the germline V gene. V shed 5 bases and J shed 3 bases, with 14 bases lying between them. The CDR3 is 15 residues long. The CDR3 reads CAISSDRSLYNEQFF. DNA for the CDR3: TGTGCCATCAGTTCCGACAGGTCCCTCTACAATGAGCAGTTCTTC.